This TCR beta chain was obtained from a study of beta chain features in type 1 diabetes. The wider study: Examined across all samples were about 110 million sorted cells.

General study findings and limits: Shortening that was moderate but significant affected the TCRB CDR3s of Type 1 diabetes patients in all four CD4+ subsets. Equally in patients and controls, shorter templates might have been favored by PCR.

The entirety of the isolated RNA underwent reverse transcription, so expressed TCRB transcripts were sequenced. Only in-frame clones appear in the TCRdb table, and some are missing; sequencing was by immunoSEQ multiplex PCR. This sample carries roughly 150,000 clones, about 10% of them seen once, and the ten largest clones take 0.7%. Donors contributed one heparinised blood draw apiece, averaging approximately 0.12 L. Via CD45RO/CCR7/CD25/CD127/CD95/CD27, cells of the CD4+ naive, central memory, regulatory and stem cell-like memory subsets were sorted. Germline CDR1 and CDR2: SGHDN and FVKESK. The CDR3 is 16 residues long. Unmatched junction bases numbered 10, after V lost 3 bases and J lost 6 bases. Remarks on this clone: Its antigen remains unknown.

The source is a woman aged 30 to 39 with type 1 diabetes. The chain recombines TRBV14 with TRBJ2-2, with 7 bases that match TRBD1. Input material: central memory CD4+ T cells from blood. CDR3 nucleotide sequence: TGTGCCAGCAGCCATGGGGACAGCTTTAGGGCCGGGGAGCTGTTTTTT. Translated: CASSHGDSFRAGELFF.